The clone carrying this TCR beta chain was observed a handful of times. One entry per CDR3 protein results from TCRdb running MiXCR on the reads. The sample carries approximately 90,000 distinct CDR3 sequences, less than 40% recorded once. Germline V gives CDR1 SQVTM, CDR2 ANQGSEA. V dropped 6 bases and J dropped 0; count of bases not matched to a gene: 7. The length of the CDR3 is 14 residues. The record originates from a study of type 1 regulatory T cells. The source is a human donor in good health. The rearrangement links TRBV29-1 to TRBJ2-7; 8 bases agree with TRBD1. Input material: CD4+ T cells, either the whole sample or a sorted fraction (not recorded which). CDR3 sequence: CSVQTGASSYEQYF. The CDR3 DNA is TGCAGCGTGCAGACAGGGGCTAGCTCCTACGAGCAGTACTTC.